This T cell receptor beta chain was obtained from a study of CD8 T cells in Susac syndrome. An input of roughly 0.45 to 1 ug of RNA was subjected to reverse transcription using random hexamers. Each CDR3 protein gets one entry after TCRdb re-called the immunoSEQ multiplex PCR reads with MiXCR. The sample yields roughly 150,000 distinct CDR3 sequences, just under 97% seen once. V was cut by 6 bases and J by 4 bases, with 12 bases left in between. The CDR3 extends over 12 amino acids. From germline, CDR1 is SQVTM and CDR2 ANQGSEA. The receptor comes from a human donor with multiple sclerosis. The specimen sequenced was CD8+ T cells from PBMCs. The chain recombines TRBV29-1 with TRBJ1-1, with D unresolved. The CDR3 DNA sequence: TGCAGCGTCCGCAGTGGAGGCACTGAAGCTTTCTTT. It translates to CSVRSGGTEAFF.